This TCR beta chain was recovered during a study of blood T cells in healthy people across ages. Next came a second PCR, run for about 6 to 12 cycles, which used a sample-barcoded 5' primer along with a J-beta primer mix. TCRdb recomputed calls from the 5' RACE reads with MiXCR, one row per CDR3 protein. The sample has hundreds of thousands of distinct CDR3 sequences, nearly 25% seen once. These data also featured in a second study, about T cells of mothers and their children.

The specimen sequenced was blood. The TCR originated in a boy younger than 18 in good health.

The CDR3: CASSPDSLVVSREKLFF. CDR3 in DNA: TGTGCCAGCAGCCCGGACAGCCTGGTGGTCTCGAGGGAAAAACTGTTTTTT. The chain links TRBV27 to TRBJ1-4; possibly TRBD1 for D (6 bases). The CDR3 length is 17 residues. Germline V gives CDR1 MNHEY, CDR2 SMNVEV (reference sequence). V gave up 6 bases and J gave up 8 bases, with 25 bases separating them.